A few counts support the clone carrying this TCR beta chain. Its antigen is not known. Germline loops: CDR1 MNHEY, CDR2 SVGAGI. Trimming stripped 7 bases from V and 5 bases from J, with 17 bases between. The CDR3 is made up of 14 amino acids. These data belong to a study of T cell repertoires in cytomegalovirus infection. Overall study context: Public signatures in TCR beta pointed to CMV infection and matching HLA type.

TCRdb analysed the reads with MiXCR anew, one entry per CDR3 protein. The data show roughly 720,000 distinct CDR3 sequences, roughly a third seen once. Study findings and constraints: Public TCR beta family frequency separated CMV-and-HLA carriers, including in an independent cohort. It was HLA-C-restricted CMV-specific TCR beta clonotypes that dominated the response ex vivo.

The chain recombines TRBV6-5 with TRBJ1-2; no clear D. This sequence was found in a human donor in good health (CMV status not recorded). Some clones in this sample may be carry-over from other donors' samples. Material: PBMCs. Here the CDR3 DNA reads TGTGCCAGCATTGACGACCAGAGCGGGTATGGCTACACCTTC. As protein: CASIDDQSGYGYTF.